This T cell receptor (beta chain) was sequenced in a study of blood T cell repertoires in COVID-19. Across the study: The origin of the acute and convalescent COVID-19 samples was the United States, Italy and Spain.

The method was immunoSEQ multiplex PCR; TCRdb's version includes in-frame clones alone and lacks a portion of them. Among 35,000 or so clones listed, around nine tenths were seen once. The V gene's germline CDR1 is SGHNT and CDR2 YENEEA. Trimming at V came to 4 bases and at J to 4 bases, leaving 8 bases not matched to a gene. The CDR3 contains 15 residues. The chain combines TRBV11-3 with TRBJ1-1, with 8 bases lining up with TRBD1. Sequencing was performed on peripheral blood. This sequence originates from a man between 60 and 75 years old with active or convalescent COVID-19. Here the CDR3 reads CASSSGRGRSTEAFF. The CDR3 DNA reads TGTGCCAGCAGCTCAGGCAGGGGGCGAAGCACTGAAGCTTTCTTT.